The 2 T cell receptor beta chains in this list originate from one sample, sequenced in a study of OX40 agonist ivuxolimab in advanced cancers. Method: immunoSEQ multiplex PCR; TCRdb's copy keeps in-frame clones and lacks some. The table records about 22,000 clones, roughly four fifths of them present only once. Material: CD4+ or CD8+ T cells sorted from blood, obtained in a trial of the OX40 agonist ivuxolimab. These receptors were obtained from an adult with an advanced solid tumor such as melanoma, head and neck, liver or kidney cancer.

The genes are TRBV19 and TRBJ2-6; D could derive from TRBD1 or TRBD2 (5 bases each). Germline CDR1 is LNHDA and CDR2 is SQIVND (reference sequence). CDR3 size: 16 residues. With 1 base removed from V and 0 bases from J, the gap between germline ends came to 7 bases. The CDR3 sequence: CASSIAGPSGANVLTF. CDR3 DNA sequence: TGTGCCAGTAGTATAGCGGGGCCCTCTGGGGCCAACGTCCTGACTTTC.

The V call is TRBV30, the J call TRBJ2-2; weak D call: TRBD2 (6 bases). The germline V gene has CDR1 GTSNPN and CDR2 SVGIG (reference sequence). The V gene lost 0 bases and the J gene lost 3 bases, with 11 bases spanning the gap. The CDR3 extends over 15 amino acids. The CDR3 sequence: CAWSVGLADTGELFF. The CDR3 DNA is TGTGCCTGGAGTGTGGGATTAGCGGACACCGGGGAGCTGTTTTTT.